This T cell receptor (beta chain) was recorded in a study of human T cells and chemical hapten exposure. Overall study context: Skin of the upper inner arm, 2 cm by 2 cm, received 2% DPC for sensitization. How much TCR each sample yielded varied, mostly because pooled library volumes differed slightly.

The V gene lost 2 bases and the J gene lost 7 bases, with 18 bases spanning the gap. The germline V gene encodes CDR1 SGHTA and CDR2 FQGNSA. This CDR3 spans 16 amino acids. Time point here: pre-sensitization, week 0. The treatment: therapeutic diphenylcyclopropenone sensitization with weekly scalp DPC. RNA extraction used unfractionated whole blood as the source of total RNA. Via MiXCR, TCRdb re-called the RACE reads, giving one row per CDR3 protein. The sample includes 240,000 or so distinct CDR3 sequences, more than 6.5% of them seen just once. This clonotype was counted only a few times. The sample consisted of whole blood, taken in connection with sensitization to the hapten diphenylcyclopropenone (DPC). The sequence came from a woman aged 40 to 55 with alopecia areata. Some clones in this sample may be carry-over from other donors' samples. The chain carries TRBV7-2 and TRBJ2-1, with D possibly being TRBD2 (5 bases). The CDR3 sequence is CASSLIMGAVTNEQFF. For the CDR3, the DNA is TGTGCCAGCAGCTTAATTATGGGAGCTGTCACTAATGAGCAGTTCTTC.